This TCR beta chain comes out of a study of OX40 agonist ivuxolimab in advanced cancers. Study details: Enrollees could have had prior anti-PD-1, anti-PD-L1 or anti-CTLA-4 therapy, which approximately 38% had received.

Method: immunoSEQ multiplex PCR; TCRdb's copy keeps in-frame clones and lacks some. The data show roughly 75,000 clones, more than 70% seen once. A word on this clone: Its matching antigen is unknown. A read error may account for a junction end that differs from germline.

Study-wide points: Expansion of clones was among the lowest in partial responders at 0.1-3.0 mg/kg.

This receptor was identified in an adult with an advanced solid tumor such as melanoma, head and neck, liver or kidney cancer. The sample consisted of CD4+ or CD8+ T cells sorted from blood, taken in a trial of the OX40 agonist ivuxolimab.

The CDR3 reads CASSLPGEETQYF. The CDR3 nucleotides are TGTGCTAGCAGCTTACCCGGGGAAGAGACCCAGTACTTC. The V gene is TRBV7-7, the J gene TRBJ2-5, with a tentative D call TRBD2 (5 bases). In germline, CDR1 is SSHAT, CDR2 FNYEAQ (reference sequence). The CDR3 length is 13 residues.